The rows below give T cell receptor beta chains drawn from one sample of a study of cytomegalovirus exposure and HLA in healthy donors. Sequencing used immunoSEQ multiplex PCR; TCRdb keeps in-frame clones, though not all of them. The sample includes some 180,000 clones, 65% to 90% of them seen just once. Sequencing used PBMCs. Receptor source: a girl aged 2 to 9 in good health and CMV-seropositive. Each CDR3 is given with its conserved first and last residue. Fields, in order: CDR3 length, V gene, J gene, CDR3 protein.

cdr3_length: 15; v_call: TRBV5-6; j_call: TRBJ2-5; cdr3_aa: CASTSGRAGQETQYF
cdr3_length: 12; v_call: TRBV6-5; j_call: TRBJ1-1; cdr3_aa: CASTNRDPEAFF
cdr3_length: 13; v_call: TRBV19; j_call: TRBJ1-5; cdr3_aa: CASRGQINQPQHF
cdr3_length: 13; v_call: TRBV25-1; j_call: TRBJ1-4; cdr3_aa: CASRPERDEKLFF
cdr3_length: 15; v_call: TRBV6-5; j_call: TRBJ2-3; cdr3_aa: CASSRGTVHTDTQYF
cdr3_length: 17; v_call: TRBV12-5; j_call: TRBJ2-3; cdr3_aa: CASGLGRGRWDTDTQYF
cdr3_length: 15; v_call: TRBV5-1; j_call: TRBJ1-1; cdr3_aa: CASSLGQGGFREAFF
cdr3_length: 18; v_call: TRBV4-2; j_call: TRBJ2-3; cdr3_aa: CASSQDPGAGARTDTQYF
cdr3_length: 14; v_call: TRBV6-5; j_call: TRBJ1-2; cdr3_aa: CASGTGVLSYGYTF
cdr3_length: 17; v_call: TRBV4-1; j_call: TRBJ1-2; cdr3_aa: CASSQERETGENYGYTF
cdr3_length: 18; v_call: TRBV11-2; j_call: TRBJ2-1; cdr3_aa: CASSSRVDGTSHLNKQFF
cdr3_length: 13; v_call: TRBV19; j_call: TRBJ1-4; cdr3_aa: CASSPRQDEKLFF
cdr3_length: 14; v_call: TRBV7-7; j_call: TRBJ2-3; cdr3_aa: CASSLGGMSDTQYF
cdr3_length: 15; v_call: TRBV6-1; j_call: TRBJ1-2; cdr3_aa: CASSEGGRGDYGYTF
cdr3_length: 14; v_call: TRBV9; j_call: TRBJ2-7; cdr3_aa: CASSATGGHYEQYF
cdr3_length: 16; v_call: TRBV13; j_call: TRBJ2-1; cdr3_aa: CASSPDAGGKYNEQFF
cdr3_length: 13; v_call: TRBV7-3; j_call: TRBJ2-7; cdr3_aa: CASSAPGGAEQYF
cdr3_length: 16; v_call: TRBV6-5; j_call: TRBJ2-5; cdr3_aa: CASSSRAGAVQETQYF
cdr3_length: 15; v_call: TRBV9; j_call: TRBJ1-2; cdr3_aa: CASSVMAGERYGYTF
cdr3_length: 15; v_call: TRBV28; j_call: TRBJ1-2; cdr3_aa: CASRGTGEANYGYTF
cdr3_length: 15; v_call: TRBV2; j_call: TRBJ2-1; cdr3_aa: CASRDSGSRNNEQFF
cdr3_length: 15; v_call: TRBV10-1; j_call: TRBJ2-7; cdr3_aa: CASSETLGSSYEQYF
cdr3_length: 15; v_call: TRBV6-6; j_call: TRBJ1-4; cdr3_aa: CASSLGDRFGEKLFF
cdr3_length: 16; v_call: TRBV5-1; j_call: TRBJ1-2; cdr3_aa: CASSPRTGTGNYGYTF
cdr3_length: 15; v_call: TRBV27; j_call: TRBJ1-2; cdr3_aa: CASSLGRGIDYGYTF
cdr3_length: 18; v_call: TRBV30; j_call: TRBJ2-3; cdr3_aa: CACLPAGDLGSSMDTQYF
cdr3_length: 14; v_call: TRBV29-1; j_call: TRBJ2-1; cdr3_aa: CSVAPSGGYNEQFF
cdr3_length: 14; v_call: TRBV28; j_call: TRBJ2-7; cdr3_aa: CASREPGHSYEQYF
cdr3_length: 16; v_call: TRBV7-6; j_call: TRBJ2-2; cdr3_aa: CASSPTGTSLGGELFF
cdr3_length: 17; v_call: TRBV11-2; j_call: TRBJ1-2; cdr3_aa: CASRTGGRYLTGGGYTF
cdr3_length: 18; v_call: TRBV4-2; j_call: TRBJ1-4; cdr3_aa: CASSQDPLVRLGGEKLFF
cdr3_length: 13; v_call: TRBV7-2; j_call: TRBJ2-3; cdr3_aa: CASRLTGTDTQYF
cdr3_length: 12; v_call: TRBV25-1; j_call: TRBJ2-2; cdr3_aa: CASSQGTGELFF
cdr3_length: 13; v_call: TRBV5-1; j_call: TRBJ1-2; cdr3_aa: CASSSTGETGYTF
cdr3_length: 16; v_call: TRBV5-4; j_call: TRBJ2-1; cdr3_aa: CASSVNGLAGANEQFF
cdr3_length: 14; v_call: TRBV5-1; j_call: TRBJ1-1; cdr3_aa: CASALGQYRTEAFF
cdr3_length: 14; v_call: TRBV2; j_call: TRBJ2-7; cdr3_aa: CASSAQGGSYEQYF
cdr3_length: 13; v_call: TRBV7-3; j_call: TRBJ2-1; cdr3_aa: CASSPPGSGEQFF
cdr3_length: 13; v_call: TRBV11-2; j_call: TRBJ1-2; cdr3_aa: CASSFPGQHGYTF
cdr3_length: 16; v_call: TRBV28; j_call: TRBJ2-1; cdr3_aa: CASSFVAGLADNEQFF
cdr3_length: 16; v_call: TRBV2; j_call: TRBJ2-3; cdr3_aa: CASRLGLAESTDTQYF
cdr3_length: 13; v_call: TRBV10-2; j_call: TRBJ2-7; cdr3_aa: CASRPGTGSEQYF
cdr3_length: 14; v_call: TRBV7-8; j_call: TRBJ1-1; cdr3_aa: CASSPDSGGTEAFF
cdr3_length: 17; v_call: TRBV7-8; j_call: TRBJ2-1; cdr3_aa: CASSAFRDYDARNEQFF
cdr3_length: 14; v_call: TRBV27; j_call: TRBJ1-4; cdr3_aa: CASSSIRTNEKLFF
cdr3_length: 14; v_call: TRBV28; j_call: TRBJ1-1; cdr3_aa: CASNTGGAGTEAFF
cdr3_length: 15; v_call: TRBV19; j_call: TRBJ1-1; cdr3_aa: CASRGSGTENTEAFF
cdr3_length: 14; v_call: TRBV28; j_call: TRBJ2-7; cdr3_aa: CASRGALLSYEQYF
cdr3_length: 14; v_call: TRBV4-1; j_call: TRBJ1-2; cdr3_aa: CASSQGASGYGYTF
cdr3_length: 14; v_call: TRBV6-5; j_call: TRBJ1-1; cdr3_aa: CASSYREGYTEAFF
cdr3_length: 15; v_call: TRBV6-1; j_call: TRBJ1-2; cdr3_aa: CASSEGTGFGWGYTF
cdr3_length: 15; v_call: TRBV27; j_call: TRBJ2-7; cdr3_aa: CASSFGRTGDYEQYF
cdr3_length: 16; v_call: TRBV9; j_call: TRBJ2-2; cdr3_aa: CASSTHRQLNTGELFF
cdr3_length: 15; v_call: TRBV4-1; j_call: TRBJ1-1; cdr3_aa: CASSEGLVENTEAFF